This T cell receptor (beta chain) was recovered during a study of CD8 T cells in ankylosing spondylitis. Researchers built TCR beta libraries using quantitative 5'-RACE with molecular barcodes. In TCRdb, the 5' RACE reads were re-called with MiXCR into one record per CDR3 protein. The repertoire includes fewer than 650,000 distinct CDR3 sequences, roughly 13% of them detected once, and almost 7% sits in the top ten. As regards this clonotype: Its specificity is unknown.

Germline V gives CDR1 SNHLY, CDR2 FYNNEI. The V and J ends lost 6 bases and 2 bases respectively, with 12 bases between them. The CDR3 is 14 residues long. Findings of the study overall: According to the report, clones linked to the disease were significantly enriched in matched synovial fluid samples taken from ankylosing spondylitis patients. Apparently characteristic of ankylosing spondylitis blood was a TCR beta motif (under ten highly homologous variants).

The chain joins TRBV2 to TRBJ2-3; D could derive from TRBD1 or TRBD2 (6 bases each). This clonotype was obtained from a male donor with ankylosing spondylitis. The sample consisted of blood, either unsorted or a sorted T cell fraction (not recorded which). For the CDR3, the DNA is TGTGCCAGCAGAGGGGGGCGATACACAGATACGCAGTATTTT. Amino acids: CASRGGRYTDTQYF.